The next 3 T cell receptor beta chains were all read from a single sample in a study of T cell repertoires in cytomegalovirus infection. Using its own MiXCR run on the reads, TCRdb lists one record per CDR3 protein. Of hundreds of thousands of distinct CDR3 sequences in the sample, 24% were seen once. Input material: CD8+ T cells from PBMCs. The receptors stem from a human donor in good health (CMV status not recorded). Some clones in this sample may be carry-over from other donors' samples.

This clonotype has more than one count but fewer than ten. The chain couples TRBV2 to TRBJ2-2, with 7 bases matching TRBD1. Germline trimming cut 0 bases from V and 0 bases from J; bases unmatched to any gene: 7. There are 18 residues in the CDR3. Per the germline V gene, CDR1 is SNHLY and CDR2 is FYNNEI. The CDR3 here is CASSEALWTGSNTGELFF. In nucleotides, the CDR3 is TGTGCCAGCAGTGAAGCGCTTTGGACAGGTTCGAACACCGGGGAGCTGTTTTTT.

A note on this clonotype: This may arise from a read error, as a much more abundant clone is one base away. The rearrangement uses TRBV6-2 or TRBV6-3 and TRBJ2-2; D perhaps matches TRBD1 (5 bases). Between the trimmed V and J ends, which lost 7 bases and 2 bases, there was a span of 17 bases. Germline loops: CDR1 MNHEY, CDR2 SVGEGT. CDR3 length: 16 residues. The CDR3 loop is CASIGSQTENTGELFF. In nucleotides, the CDR3 is TGTGCCAGCATTGGCAGTCAGACAGAAAACACCGGGGAGCTGTTTTTT.

This clonotype showed up just a few times. The rearrangement links TRBV7-9 to TRBJ2-7; 9 nucleotides match TRBD2. V lost 5 bases, J lost 4 bases, and 6 bases stayed unmatched. CDR3 length: 14 amino acids. Per germline, CDR1 SEHNR and CDR2 FQNEAQ (reference sequence). The CDR3 region is CASSPGTSRYEQYF. In DNA, the CDR3 is TGTGCCAGCAGCCCCGGGACTAGCCGATACGAGCAGTACTTC. Together with reference TRBV7-9 and TRBJ2-7, the CDR3 gives the full variable domain: DTGVSQNPRHKITKRGQNVTFRCDPISEHNRLYWYRQTLGQGPEFLTYFQNEAQLEKSRLLSDRFSAERPKGSFSTLEIQRTEQGDSAMYLCASSPGTSRYEQYFGPGTRLTVT.